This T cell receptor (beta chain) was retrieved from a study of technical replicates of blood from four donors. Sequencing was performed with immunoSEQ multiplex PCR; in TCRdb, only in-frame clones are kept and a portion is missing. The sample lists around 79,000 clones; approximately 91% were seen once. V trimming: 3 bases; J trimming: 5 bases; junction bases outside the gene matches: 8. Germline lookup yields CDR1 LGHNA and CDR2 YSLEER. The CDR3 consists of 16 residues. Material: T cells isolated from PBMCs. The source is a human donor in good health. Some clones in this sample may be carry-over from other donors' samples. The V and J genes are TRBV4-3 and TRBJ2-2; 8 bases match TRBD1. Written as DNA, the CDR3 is TGCGCCAGCAGCCACCGGGGAACAGGGGGGACCGGGGAGCTGTTTTTT. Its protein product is CASSHRGTGGTGELFF.